This is a list of T cell receptor beta chains from one sample in a study of tumor and adjacent non-tumor tissue in lung cancer. TCRdb recomputed calls from the multiplex PCR reads with MiXCR, one row per CDR3 protein. Here the sample spans tens of thousands of distinct CDR3 sequences, 61% being singletons. The sample comprised distant non-tumor lung tissue. Source of these receptors: a man in his 70s with non-small cell lung cancer. CDR3s include the opening cysteine and the closing phenylalanine or tryptophan. The order of the fields is J gene, D gene, V gene, clone size, CDR3 protein, CDR3 DNA. A D gene is named only where the DNA matches it firmly. Size values are once, few and many counts, or a class for expanded clones, and some rows have none.

TRBJ2-7 | - | TRBV5-1 | - | CASSLLSQGLHEQYF | TGCGCCAGCAGCTTGTTGTCCCAGGGGTTGCACGAGCAGTACTTC
TRBJ2-3 | - | TRBV12-3/TRBV12-4 | - | CASKTAGVQYF | TGTGCCAGCAAGACAGCTGGAGTCCAGTATTTT
TRBJ2-5 | - | TRBV5-1 | - | CASSLGDGQSRETQYF | TGCGCCAGCAGCTTGGGGGATGGACAGTCAAGGGAGACCCAGTACTTC
TRBJ2-2 | - | TRBV11-2 | - | CASSLQGTSFVRELFF | TGTGCCAGCAGCCTACAAGGGACGTCGTTCGTCAGGGAGCTGTTTTTT
TRBJ2-6 | - | TRBV5-1 | - | CASSSGPRSGANVLTF | TGCGCCAGCAGTTCAGGGCCCCGCTCTGGGGCCAACGTCCTGACTTTC
TRBJ1-3 | - | TRBV10-3 | many | CATGPSGNTIYF | TGTGCCACTGGACCGTCTGGAAACACCATATATTTT
TRBJ2-7 | TRBD1 | TRBV6-6 | many | CASSYSGTAPYEQYF | TGTGCCAGCAGTTACTCAGGGACAGCGCCCTACGAGCAGTACTTC
TRBJ1-2 | - | TRBV14 | - | CASSRRVVVYGYTF | TGTGCCAGCAGCCGGAGAGTGGTTGTCTACGGCTACACCTTC
TRBJ2-7 | - | TRBV28 | - | CVSSTGQINYEQYF | TGTGTCAGTAGCACAGGGCAGATTAACTACGAGCAGTACTTC
TRBJ2-1 | - | TRBV29-1 | - | CSVHCGPKQFF | TGCAGCGTTCATTGCGGGCCCAAGCAGTTCTTC
TRBJ2-7 | TRBD1 | TRBV7-9 | - | CASSRWDRALEQYF | TGTGCCAGCAGCAGATGGGACAGAGCCCTCGAGCAGTACTTC
TRBJ1-3 | - | TRBV29-1 | - | CSVGGFTASSGNTINF | TGCAGCGTTGGAGGCTTTACTGCGAGCTCCGGAAACACCATAAATTTT
TRBJ2-1 | TRBD2 | TRBV24-1 | - | CATSDLSGGGQIEQFF | TGTGCCACCAGTGATTTGAGCGGGGGCGGTCAGATTGAGCAGTTCTTC
TRBJ2-4 | - | TRBV12-3/TRBV12-4 | - | CASSSLDRIENIQYF | TGTGCCAGCAGTTCCTTAGACAGAATTGAGAACATTCAGTACTTC
TRBJ2-2 | - | TRBV5-1 | - | CASSPGSGSTGELFF | TGCGCCAGCAGTCCAGGGAGCGGATCCACCGGGGAGCTGTTTTTT
TRBJ1-5 | TRBD1 | TRBV28 | few | CASTTYRQGSYQPQHF | TGTGCCAGCACTACGTACCGACAGGGGAGTTATCAGCCCCAGCATTTT
TRBJ2-2 | - | TRBV4-1 | - | CASSQDRGQELSQRELFF | TGCGCCAGCAGCCAAGATCGGGGGCAGGAGTTAAGCCAACGGGAGCTGTTTTTT
TRBJ2-1 | - | TRBV4-1 | - | CASRGGDPSYNEQIF | TGCGCCAGCAGGGGCGGGGATCCTTCATACAATGAGCAGATCTTC
TRBJ2-5 | - | TRBV29-1 | - | CSVRSLKETQYF | TGCAGCGTTAGGAGCCTCAAAGAGACCCAGTATTTC
TRBJ1-2 | - | TRBV4-2 | - | CASSHPIPHHGNGYTF | TGTGCCAGCAGCCACCCCATTCCTCACCACGGTAATGGCTACACCTTC
TRBJ2-5 | TRBD1 | TRBV5-1 | once | CTSSLGTGGRVTQYF | TGCACCAGCAGCTTGGGGACAGGGGGCCGAGTGACCCAGTACTTC
TRBJ2-1 | TRBD1 | TRBV7-9 | few | CASSPPGQTYNEQFF | TGTGCCAGCAGCCCACCGGGACAGACGTACAATGAGCAGTTCTTC
TRBJ2-1 | TRBD2 | TRBV4-1 | medium-sized | CASRGGGPSYNEQFF | TGCGCCAGCAGGGGCGGGGGTCCTTCCTACAATGAGCAGTTCTTC
TRBJ2-2 | TRBD1 | TRBV5-5 | - | CTSSQPGTVNGEPFF | TGTACCAGCAGCCAACCCGGGACAGTTAACGGGGAGCCGTTTTTT
TRBJ1-2 | - | TRBV11-2 | - | CTSSFIGNAYGYTF | TGTACCAGCAGCTTTATTGGGAACGCCTACGGCTACACCTTC
TRBJ1-6 | - | TRBV20-1 | many | CSARDAFAEGRNSPLHF | TGCAGTGCTAGAGATGCATTCGCGGAGGGCCGTAATTCACCCCTCCACTTT
TRBJ2-1 | TRBD2 | TRBV5-4 | - | CAISRASGGEYNEQFF | TGTGCCATCAGCAGGGCGAGCGGGGGGGAATATAATGAGCAGTTCTTC
TRBJ2-7 | TRBD1 | TRBV12-3/TRBV12-4 | many | CASSPGQGGSYEQYF | TGTGCCAGCAGTCCTGGACAGGGGGGCTCCTACGAGCAGTACTTC
TRBJ1-2 | - | TRBV10-3 | - | CAISEGDNGYTF | TGTGCCATCAGTGAGGGGGATAATGGCTACACCTTC
TRBJ1-4 | - | TRBV13 | - | CASSLGMSQVLSNEKLFF | TGTGCCAGCAGCTTAGGGATGTCGCAGGTCTTGTCTAATGAAAAACTGTTTTTT
TRBJ2-5 | - | TRBV7-9 | few | CASSAGTLGETQYF | TGTGCCAGCAGCGCAGGGACTTTGGGAGAGACCCAGTACTTC
TRBJ2-3 | - | TRBV20-1 | - | CSAVVLDTDTQYF | TGCAGTGCTGTCGTACTAGACACAGATACGCAGTATTTT
TRBJ2-1 | - | TRBV5-1 | - | CARSLGASGVAYNEQFF | TGCGCCAGGAGCTTGGGGGCTAGCGGCGTCGCCTACAATGAGCAGTTCTTC
TRBJ2-7 | - | TRBV11-2 | many | CASSLLQDTLSSYEQYF | TGTGCCAGCAGCTTATTACAGGATACCCTGAGCTCCTACGAGCAGTACTTC
TRBJ1-2 | - | TRBV12-3/TRBV12-4 | - | CASMRNGGPWLAF | TGTGCCAGTATGAGGAACGGCGGTCCTTGGTTGGCCTTC
TRBJ1-5 | - | TRBV20-1 | - | CSAPGDKGKNSNQPQHF | TGCAGTGCTCCAGGGGACAAGGGGAAAAATAGCAATCAGCCCCAGCATTTT
TRBJ1-6 | TRBD1 | TRBV5-1 | many | CASSIWDRGRSPLHF | TGCGCCAGCAGCATATGGGACAGGGGCAGATCACCCCTCCACTTT
TRBJ2-7 | TRBD1 | TRBV19 | few | CASSIERGPAEQYF | TGTGCCAGTAGTATAGAAAGGGGGCCGGCGGAGCAGTACTTC
TRBJ1-5 | - | TRBV6-2/TRBV6-3 | - | CVISLQGFGNQPQHF | TGTGTCATCAGCCTACAGGGATTCGGCAATCAGCCCCAGCATTTT
TRBJ2-3 | - | TRBV4-2 | - | CVSSQDALLLTDTQYF | TGTGTCAGCAGCCAAGATGCTCTGCTCCTCACAGATACGCAGTATTTT
TRBJ2-2 | - | TRBV11-2 | - | CTSSTYKNTGEPFF | TGTACCAGCAGCACCTACAAGAACACCGGGGAGCCGTTTTTT
TRBJ2-1 | - | TRBV11-1 | many | CASSYGRAGTDEQFF | TGTGCCAGCAGTTACGGGAGGGCCGGGACAGATGAGCAGTTCTTC
TRBJ2-7 | - | TRBV11-2 | - | CASSVGDRNYEQYF | TGTGCCAGCAGCGTAGGAGACAGAAACTATGAGCAATACTTC
TRBJ2-2 | TRBD1 | TRBV5-1 | - | CASSSRTGVTGELFF | TGCGCCAGCAGCTCAAGGACAGGGGTAACCGGGGAGCTGTTTTTT
TRBJ2-7 | - | TRBV11-2 | - | CANSLDNYRDSRYEQYF | TGTGCCAACAGCTTAGATAATTATCGAGACAGCCGCTACGAGCAGTACTTC